A selection of T cell receptor beta chains follows, all from one sample in a study of beta chain features in type 1 diabetes. The protocol was immunoSEQ multiplex PCR, while the TCRdb copy is restricted to in-frame clones and leaves out a portion. The sample includes around 500,000 clones, roughly an eighth of them seen just once. Sequencing was performed on naive CD4+ T cells from blood. Source of these receptors: a woman younger than 30 in good health. CDR3s include the opening cysteine and the closing phenylalanine or tryptophan. The order of the fields is V gene, J gene, D gene, clone size, CDR3 DNA, CDR3 protein. The D gene is left open where the match is weak. The listing skips clone size in some rows; elsewhere it reads once, few, many or a size class.

>TRBV7-2|TRBJ2-7|TRBD2|-
TGTGCCAGCAGCTTAAGGGCTAGCGGGTCCTACGAGCAGTACTTC
CASSLRASGSYEQYF
>TRBV9|TRBJ2-1|-|-
TGTGCCAGCAGCTCGGACAGTAAAAATGAGCAGTTCTTC
CASSSDSKNEQFF
>TRBV7-2|TRBJ2-1|-|-
TGTGCCAGCAGCTCGGGTACGTACAATGAGCAGTTCTTC
CASSSGTYNEQFF
>TRBV30|TRBJ2-1|-|-
TGTGCCTGGGGGCCGGGGCTTGATGAGCAGTTCTTC
CAWGPGLDEQFF
>TRBV18|TRBJ2-3|TRBD1|few
TGTGCCAGCTCTCGAGGACAGGCAGATACGCAGTATTTT
CASSRGQADTQYF
>TRBV7-3|TRBJ2-4|TRBD2|-
TGTGCCAGCAGCTCTGGGACTAGCGGGTTCCGGGTTCAGTACTTC
CASSSGTSGFRVQYF
>TRBV18|TRBJ1-5|-|-
TGTGCCAGCCGCGGTGACCGCTATCAGCCCCAGCATTTT
CASRGDRYQPQHF
>TRBV13|TRBJ2-4|-|-
TGTGCCAGCAGCTTAGGCCGCCTTTCCGTGGGGTCGGCCAAAAACATTCAGTACTTC
CASSLGRLSVGSAKNIQYF
>TRBV29-1|TRBJ2-1|-|-
TGCAGCGTTTTGACGGTATACAATGAGCAGTTCTTC
CSVLTVYNEQFF
>TRBV4-3|TRBJ2-2|TRBD2|-
TGCGCCAGCAGCCAGGGACTAATCTTAGTAGCCGGGGAGCTGTTTTTT
CASSQGLILVAGELFF
>TRBV9|TRBJ2-1|-|-
TGTGCCAGCAGCGTCGGGACTCCGAGAGGGAATGAGCAGTTCTTC
CASSVGTPRGNEQFF
>TRBV11-1|TRBJ1-5|TRBD1|-
TGTGCCAGCAGCCTGGGACAGGGGGATCAGCCCCAGCATTTT
CASSLGQGDQPQHF
>TRBV13|TRBJ2-7|-|few
TGTGCCAGCAGCCTACTCGTGGCGGGATTCTCCTACGAGCAGTACTTC
CASSLLVAGFSYEQYF